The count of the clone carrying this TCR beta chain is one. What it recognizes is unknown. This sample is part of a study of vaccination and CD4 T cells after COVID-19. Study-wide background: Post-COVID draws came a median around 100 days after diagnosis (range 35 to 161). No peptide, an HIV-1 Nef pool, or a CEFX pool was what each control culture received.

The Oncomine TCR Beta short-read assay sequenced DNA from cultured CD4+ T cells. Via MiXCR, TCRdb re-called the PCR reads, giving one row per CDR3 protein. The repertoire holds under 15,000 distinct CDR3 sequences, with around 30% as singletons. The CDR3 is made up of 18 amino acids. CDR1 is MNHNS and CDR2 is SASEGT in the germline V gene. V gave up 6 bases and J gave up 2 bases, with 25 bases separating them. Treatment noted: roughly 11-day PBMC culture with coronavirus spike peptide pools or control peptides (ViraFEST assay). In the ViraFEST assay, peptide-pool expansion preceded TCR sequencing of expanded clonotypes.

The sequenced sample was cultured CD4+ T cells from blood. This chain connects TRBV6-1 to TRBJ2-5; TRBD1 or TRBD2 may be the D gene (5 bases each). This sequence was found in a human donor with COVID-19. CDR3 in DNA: TGTGCCAGCAGACCCGTAGTTGCGAGGGGTGGCTTTCAAGAGACCCAGTACTTC. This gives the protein CASRPVVARGGFQETQYF.